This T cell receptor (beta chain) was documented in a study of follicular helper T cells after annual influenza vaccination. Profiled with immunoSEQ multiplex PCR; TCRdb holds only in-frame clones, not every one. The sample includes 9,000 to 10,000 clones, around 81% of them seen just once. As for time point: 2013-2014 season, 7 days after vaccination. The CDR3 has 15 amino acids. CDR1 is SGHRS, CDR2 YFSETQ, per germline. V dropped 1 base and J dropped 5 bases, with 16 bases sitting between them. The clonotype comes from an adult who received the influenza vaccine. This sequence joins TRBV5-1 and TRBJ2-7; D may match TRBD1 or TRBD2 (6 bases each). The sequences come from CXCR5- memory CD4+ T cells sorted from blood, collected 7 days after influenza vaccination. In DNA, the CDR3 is TGCGCCAGCAGCTTGAGTCGGGGGCGAAGGGACGAGCAGTACTTC. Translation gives CASSLSRGRRDEQYF. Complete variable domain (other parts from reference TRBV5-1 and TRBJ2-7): KAGVTQTPRYLIKTRGQQVTLSCSPISGHRSVSWYQQTPGQGLQFLFEYFSETQRNKGNFPGRFSGRQFSNSRSEMNVSTLELGDSALYLCASSLSRGRRDEQYFGPGTRLTVT.